The 28 T cell receptor beta chains below come from one sample, sequenced in a study of cytomegalovirus exposure and HLA in healthy donors. Use of 60 Vbeta and 13 Jbeta primers characterized the PCR. Assay used: immunoSEQ multiplex PCR; TCRdb lists only in-frame clones, some missing. Among some 140,000 clones listed, around four fifths were seen once. Material: PBMCs. These receptor sequences come from a man aged 40-50 years in good health and CMV-seronegative.

This chain joins TRBV30 and TRBJ1-3; D gene unclear. CDR1 is GTSNPN, CDR2 SVGIG, per germline (reference sequence). CDR3 length: 14 residues. V was shortened by 0 bases and J by 1 base, with 7 bases between the two germline ends. The chain's CDR3 is CAWSVGGSGNTIYF. DNA for the CDR3: TGTGCCTGGAGTGTCGGTGGTTCTGGAAACACCATATATTTT.

The CDR3 sequence: CASSPRTGDSYNEQFF. The CDR3 bases are TGTGCCAGCAGCCCCCGAACAGGGGACAGTTACAATGAGCAGTTCTTC. The J gene is TRBJ2-1, the V gene TRBV7-3, with 7 bases fitting TRBD1. The CDR3 length is 16 residues. J lost 4 bases, V lost 5 bases, and 11 bases had no gene match. Germline V gene data show CDR1 as SGHTA and CDR2 as FQGTGA.

This clone was counted once. The chain links TRBV13 to TRBJ2-1; D is perhaps TRBD2 (6 bases). The V gene lost 0 bases and the J gene lost 3 bases, with 15 bases spanning the gap. The CDR3 loop spans 17 amino acids. CDR1 is PRHDT and CDR2 is FYEKMQ in the germline V gene (reference sequence). The CDR3 here is CASSLGRGIAVYNEQFF. CDR3 coding DNA: TGTGCCAGCAGCTTAGGGCGGGGAATAGCGGTCTACAATGAGCAGTTCTTC.

The chain carries TRBV9 and TRBJ2-3; maybe TRBD2 (5 bases). This CDR3 comprises 15 residues. Germline V lookup: CDR1 SGDLS, CDR2 YYNGEE. Trimming took off 0 bases at V and 6 bases at J, with 14 bases between the two ends. The CDR3 region is CASSVGWGAHDTQYF. CDR3 coding DNA: TGTGCCAGCAGCGTAGGGTGGGGAGCGCACGATACGCAGTATTTT.

This sequence joins TRBV19 and TRBJ2-7, with a weak D call TRBD1 (5 bases). CDR1 is LNHDA and CDR2 is SQIVND in the germline V gene (reference sequence). This CDR3 is built from 14 residues. Trimming stripped 1 base from V and 3 bases from J, with 10 bases between. CDR3 coding DNA: TGTGCCAGTAGTATAGGTCCCGACAGCTACGAGCAGTACTTC. Its translation: CASSIGPDSYEQYF.

This rearrangement joins TRBV5-6 to TRBJ1-6; 11 bases are shared with TRBD1. V shed 4 bases and J 10 bases; nucleotides not matched to a gene: 7. Germline V gives CDR1 SGHDT, CDR2 YYEEEE. The CDR3 sequence is 15 residues long. CDR3 amino acids: CASSLGQGATSPLHF. CDR3 bases: TGTGCCAGCAGCCTAGGACAGGGGGCCACCTCACCCCTCCACTTT.

As to this clone: A junction boundary mismatches the germline segment, possibly from a read error. The chain couples TRBV7-9 to TRBJ1-1; tentatively, D is TRBD1 (6 bases). CDR3 length: 13 amino acids. In germline, CDR1 is SEHNR, CDR2 FQNEAQ (reference sequence). Written as DNA, the CDR3 is TGTTCCAGCAGACTTCAAGGGGGCACTGAAGCTTTCTTT. Amino acids: CSSRLQGGTEAFF.

This clone was observed once. The chain is built from TRBV20-1 and TRBJ1-2; D not resolved. Germline CDR1 reads DFQATT; CDR2 reads SNEGSKA (reference sequence). The CDR3 has 11 amino acids. The V end lost 0 bases, the J end lost 7 bases, and 6 bases lay between the germline ends. DNA of the CDR3: TGCAGTGCTAGAGATATGGCTGGCTACACCTTC. Protein sequence: CSARDMAGYTF.

This clone was detected only a few times. This chain uses TRBV6-6 with TRBJ2-7; the match to TRBD1 covers 12 bases. J was trimmed by 6 bases and V by 4 bases; bases with no gene match: 1. This CDR3 contains 13 residues. Germline CDR1 MNHNY, CDR2 SVGAGI (reference sequence). In DNA form, the CDR3 reads TGTGCCAGCAGTTGGGACAGGGGGCGCGAGCAGTACTTC. It codes for CASSWDRGREQYF.

This clone was counted only a few times. CDR3 DNA sequence: TGTGCCAGCAGCGAGGGGTACGATTCACCCCTCCACTTT. It codes for CASSEGYDSPLHF. This chain connects TRBV9 to TRBJ1-6, with D possibly TRBD1 on 5 matching bases. The CDR3 loop spans 13 amino acids. Germline V gene sequence: CDR1 SGDLS, CDR2 YYNGEE. The V and J ends lost 3 bases and 8 bases respectively, with 9 bases between them.

The genes are TRBV7-6 and TRBJ2-5; D gene uncertain. Judging by the DNA end, TRBJ2-7 fits better; the J call may be wrong. This CDR3 has 14 residues. CDR1 and CDR2 (germline): SGHVS, FNYEAQ. The CDR3: CASSLWPRRGEQYF. The DNA for the CDR3 is TGTGCCAGCAGCTTATGGCCACGGCGAGGCGAGCAGTACTTC.

The chain links TRBV6-5 to TRBJ1-1, with TRBD1 matching over 9 bases. The CDR3 runs 13 residues. Trimming took 9 bases from V and 8 from J; bases not matched to a gene: 10. From germline, CDR1 is MNHEY and CDR2 SVGAGI. CDR3 amino acids: CASWDREKGEAFF. CDR3 coding DNA: TGTGCCAGTTGGGACAGGGAGAAGGGGGAAGCTTTCTTT.

This chain joins TRBV14 and TRBJ2-7, with TRBD1 matching 8 bases. With V trimmed by 1 base and J by 4 bases, 6 bases remained unmatched. The length of the CDR3 is 15 residues. The germline gives CDR1 SGHDN, CDR2 FVKESK. The CDR3 DNA sequence: TGTGCCAGCAGCCAAGCTTGGACAGGGAGGTACGAGCAGTACTTC. Its protein is CASSQAWTGRYEQYF.

The chain carries TRBV10-3 and TRBJ2-2; TRBD2 matches at 9 bases. CDR3 length: 17 amino acids. Per the germline V gene, CDR1 is ENHRY and CDR2 is SYGVKD. V was clipped by 4 bases and J by 4 bases; unmatched bases: 10. CDR3 sequence (DNA): TGTGCCATCAGTGGTTCCGCGGGGGGGCAAGGCACCGGGGAGCTGTTTTTT. Translated, it gives CAISGSAGGQGTGELFF.

The chain joins TRBV27 to TRBJ2-2; tentative D call: TRBD1 (6 bases). This CDR3 has 16 residues. The V end lost 4 bases, the J end lost 4 bases, and 16 bases lay between the germline ends. Germline values: CDR1 MNHEY, CDR2 SMNVEV (reference sequence). CDR3 DNA: TGTGCCAGCAGTTCCGCGGACAGAACTACCACCGGGGAGCTGTTTTTT. Translated, it gives CASSSADRTTTGELFF.

This clone was counted a single time. The J gene is TRBJ2-5, the V gene TRBV7-2, with TRBD2 matching over 8 bases. Germline V gives CDR1 SGHTA, CDR2 FQGNSA. The CDR3 sequence is 15 residues long. V was pared by 0 bases and J by 1 base, with 1 base of the junction left unmatched. This CDR3 is CASSLAAGAQETQYF. As DNA, the CDR3 is TGTGCCAGCAGCTTAGCAGCGGGGGCCCAAGAGACCCAGTACTTC. Drawing the rest from reference TRBV7-2 and TRBJ2-5, the complete variable domain is GAGVSQSPSNKVTEKGKDVELRCDPISGHTALYWYRQSLGQGLEFLIYFQGNSAPDKSGLPSDRFSAERTGGSVSTLTIQRTQQEDSAVYLCASSLAAGAQETQYFGPGTRLLVL.

The chain links TRBV7-8 to TRBJ2-2, with TRBD2 matching 15 bases. V dropped 6 bases and J dropped 4; count of bases not matched to a gene: 12. This CDR3 is 19 amino acids long. The germline V gene has CDR1 SGHVS and CDR2 FQNEAQ. CDR3 nucleotide sequence: TGTGCCAGCAGTCTTAGTTTCGGGACTAGCGGGAGGATCACCGGGGAGCTGTTTTTT. Its translation: CASSLSFGTSGRITGELFF. Filled out from reference TRBV7-8 and TRBJ2-2, the complete variable domain reads GAGVSQSPRYKVAKRGQDVALRCDPISGHVSLFWYQQALGQGPEFLTYFQNEAQLDKSGLPSDRFFAERPEGSVSTLKIQRTQQEDSAVYLCASSLSFGTSGRITGELFFGEGSRLTVL.

The CDR3 nucleotides are TGTGCCAGCAGCCATGGGACAGCGCAAGAGACCCAGTACTTC. Its translation: CASSHGTAQETQYF. This chain uses TRBV7-6 with TRBJ2-5; TRBD1 matches at 7 bases. This CDR3 contains 14 residues. J was trimmed by 2 bases and V by 5 bases; bases with no gene match: 5. CDR1 is SGHVS, CDR2 FNYEAQ, per germline.

The chain is built from TRBV7-5 and TRBJ2-1; TRBD2 is the table's D call, not checked against the DNA. TRBV7-5 is shown as a pseudogene. CDR3 length: 20 residues. CDR3 DNA: TGTGCCAGAAGCTGGGTGGTCAAGACTAGCGGGAGAGCCTCCTACAATGAGCAGTTCTTC. Translating gives CARSWVVKTSGRASYNEQFF.

V gene TRBV18 combines with J gene TRBJ2-5; 8 nucleotides line up with TRBD1. The CDR3 consists of 14 residues. Looked up from germline, CDR1 is KGHSH and CDR2 is LQKENI. V was pared by 8 bases and J by 1 base, with 6 bases of the junction left unmatched. The CDR3 loop reads CASLRDRFQETQYF. The CDR3 bases are TGTGCCAGCCTCCGGGACAGGTTCCAAGAGACCCAGTACTTC.

The chain uses TRBV2 and TRBJ1-4; TRBD1 might be the D (6 bases). V was clipped by 3 bases and J by 7 bases, with 9 bases between them. CDR3 length: 13 residues. Germline V gives CDR1 SNHLY, CDR2 FYNNEI. The CDR3 protein is CASSETGSEKLFF. CDR3 nucleotide sequence: TGTGCCAGCAGTGAGACAGGTTCTGAAAAACTGTTTTTT. Full variable domain (outside the CDR3, taken from reference TRBV2 and TRBJ1-4): EPEVTQTPSHQVTQMGQEVILRCVPISNHLYFYWYRQILGQKVEFLVSFYNNEISEKSEIFDDQFSVERPDGSNFTLKIRSTKLEDSAMYFCASSETGSEKLFFGSGTQLSVL.

This chain connects TRBV2 to TRBJ1-2; 8 nucleotides line up with TRBD1. CDR1 is SNHLY, CDR2 FYNNEI, per germline. This CDR3 is built from 13 residues. Trimming at V came to 2 bases and at J to 8 bases, leaving 4 bases not matched to a gene. The CDR3 coding sequence is TGTGCCAGCAGTGAAATCACAGGGGGGGGCTACACCTTC. Translating gives CASSEITGGGYTF.

The V call is TRBV28, the J call TRBJ2-5, with D hard to call. The J call is in doubt because the DNA end fits TRBJ2-7 better. Germline lookup yields CDR1 MDHEN and CDR2 SYDVKM. The length of the CDR3 is 14 residues. In nucleotides, the CDR3 is TGTGCCAGCAGCGAACGGTTCGGGTCCTACGAGCAGTACTTC. It translates to CASSERFGSYEQYF.

This clone was counted only a few times. The V gene is TRBV7-2, the J gene TRBJ2-5, with 10 bases fitting TRBD2. After removal of 5 bases from V and 5 bases from J, the junction contained 8 bases not matched to a gene. This CDR3 is 15 amino acids long. Germline lookup yields CDR1 SGHTA and CDR2 FQGNSA. The CDR3 sequence: CASSPTALAGETQYF. CDR3 bases: TGTGCCAGCAGCCCCACCGCACTAGCGGGGGAGACCCAGTACTTC.

The CDR3 nucleotides read TGTGCCAGCAGCCCTCAGGGACAGCCAATCTTGCCCCAGCATTTT. It codes for CASSPQGQPILPQHF. V is TRBV7-2 and J is TRBJ1-5; 7 bases agree with TRBD1. The trim removed 5 bases at V and 9 bases at J, leaving 13 bases unmatched. Germline CDR1 reads SGHTA; CDR2 reads FQGNSA. The CDR3 has 15 amino acids.

The chain joins TRBV7-2 to TRBJ2-5, with D possibly TRBD2 on 6 matching bases. Deletions cut 5 bases from V and 9 bases from J, with 25 bases between. Germline CDR1 and CDR2: SGHTA and FQGNSA. This CDR3 contains 16 residues. The DNA of the CDR3 is TGTGCCAGCAGCCTGAGGGAGGACCAGCGCGGTGAGGCCCAGTACTTC. Translated: CASSLREDQRGEAQYF.

This sequence joins TRBV27 and TRBJ1-2, with 7 positions matching TRBD1. J was trimmed by 1 base and V by 6 bases; bases with no gene match: 8. The CDR3 consists of 15 residues. The germline gives CDR1 MNHEY, CDR2 SMNVEV (reference sequence). CDR3 protein: CASRLGTELNYGYTF. The CDR3 DNA reads as TGTGCCAGCAGGCTTGGGACAGAACTTAACTATGGCTACACCTTC.

The chain uses TRBV7-2 and TRBJ1-5; D is possibly TRBD1 (6 bases). V was trimmed by 2 bases and J by 6 bases, leaving 14 bases between them. The CDR3 spans 15 residues. The germline V gene has CDR1 SGHTA and CDR2 FQGNSA. The CDR3 nucleotides read TGTGCCAGCAGCTTATGGGGGGGGGCGGGTCAGCCCCAGCATTTT. Protein product: CASSLWGGAGQPQHF. The variable domain in full, completed from reference TRBV7-2 and TRBJ1-5, reads GAGVSQSPSNKVTEKGKDVELRCDPISGHTALYWYRQSLGQGLEFLIYFQGNSAPDKSGLPSDRFSAERTGGSVSTLTIQRTQQEDSAVYLCASSLWGGAGQPQHFGDGTRLSIL.